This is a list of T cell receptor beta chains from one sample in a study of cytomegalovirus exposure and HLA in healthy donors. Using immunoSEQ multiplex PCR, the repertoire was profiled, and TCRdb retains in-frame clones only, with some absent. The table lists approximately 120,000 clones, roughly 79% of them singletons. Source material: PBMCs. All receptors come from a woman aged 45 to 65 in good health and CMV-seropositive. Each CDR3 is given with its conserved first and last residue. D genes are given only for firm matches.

CASSGGGHSYEQYF,TRBV19,TRBD2
CASPPPYAGELFF,TRBV6-5,NA
CASRAGGPYEQYF,TRBV2,TRBD2
CASSAGSHYGYTF,TRBV28,NA
CSASTGSIQYF,TRBV20-1,NA
CASSSDRRNYGYTF,TRBV7-9,NA
CASSAGLGPSTDTQYF,TRBV5-8,TRBD2
CASSYSIALNTGELFF,TRBV6-5,NA
CASSQEATGPYNEQFF,TRBV14,NA
CASSQSGDPSETQYF,TRBV7-3,NA
CASSLSGTYNEQFF,TRBV11-2,NA
CSSSLPPGQGFNYGYTF,TRBV7-9,NA
CASSPGFMGDRSVETQYF,TRBV5-1,NA
CASSYQAGRSYEQYF,TRBV5-4,TRBD2
CAISERREFYGYTF,TRBV10-3,NA
CASSATGRNTEAFF,TRBV6-5,NA
CASSVGQGQETQYF,TRBV9,NA